A single sample gave rise to the 21 T cell receptor beta chains below, sequenced in a study of identical twins. TCRdb analysed the 5' RACE reads with MiXCR anew, one entry per CDR3 protein. The data hold more than 600,000 distinct CDR3 sequences, with roughly 18% observed a single time. A further study also used this sample, focusing on T cells expressing NK-cell markers.

Source material: PBMCs. Receptor source: a woman in her late teens or twenties in good health.

The rearrangement joins TRBV9 to TRBJ2-7, with 10 bases lining up with TRBD2. CDR3 length: 15 residues. After removal of 1 base from V and 7 bases from J, the junction contained 8 bases not matched to a gene. Germline V gene lookup returns CDR1 SGDLS and CDR2 YYNGEE. The CDR3 region has the DNA TGTGCCAGCAGCGTAAGGGCTAGCGGGAGTGGTGAGCAGTACTTC. It specifies CASSVRASGSGEQYF. Full variable domain (rest looked up from reference TRBV9 and TRBJ2-7): DSGVTQTPKHLITATGQRVTLRCSPRSGDLSVYWYQQSLDQGLQFLIQYYNGEERAKGNILERFSAQQFPDLHSELNLSSLELGDSALYFCASSVRASGSGEQYFGPGTRLTVT.

The sample holds a few counts of this clonotype. The gene calls are TRBV15 and TRBJ2-2, with D perhaps TRBD1 (5 bases). CDR1 is LNHNV, CDR2 YYDKDF, per germline (reference sequence). The CDR3 extends over 17 amino acids. Trimming pared 0 bases from V and 3 bases from J, leaving 14 bases between. The CDR3 sequence is CATSRDTGRVDTGELFF. The CDR3 DNA reads as TGTGCCACCAGCAGAGATACGGGCAGGGTAGACACCGGGGAGCTGTTTTTT.

Details on this clonotype: A junction end diverges from the germline sequence, so it may reflect a read error. This chain links TRBV28 with TRBJ1-1, with D unclear. There are 11 residues in the CDR3. Looked up from germline, CDR1 is MDHEN and CDR2 is SYDVKM. The CDR3 loop is CASSLSSPTLF. The CDR3 bases are TGTGCCAGCAGTCTATCCAGCCCGACCCTCTTT.

V usage is TRBV6-1 and J usage is TRBJ1-1; D is ambiguous. This CDR3 is built from 13 residues. Trimming cost V 6 bases and J 4 bases, with 12 bases left between them. Looked up from germline, CDR1 is MNHNS and CDR2 is SASEGT. This CDR3 is CASSDTVGTEAFF. DNA of the CDR3: TGTGCCAGCAGCGACACCGTGGGCACTGAAGCTTTCTTT.

This clonotype was detected only a few times. The chain employs TRBV7-9 and TRBJ1-5; the D gene is possibly TRBD1 (6 bases). Germline CDR1 reads SEHNR; CDR2 reads FQNEAQ (reference sequence). Between the trimmed V and J ends, which lost 2 bases and 0 bases, there was a span of 11 bases. The length of the CDR3 is 16 residues. The CDR3 DNA reads as TGTGCCAGCAGCTTATCGACAGGCTATAGCAATCAGCCCCAGCATTTT. Amino acid sequence: CASSLSTGYSNQPQHF.

This rearrangement joins TRBV10-3 to TRBJ2-1; possibly TRBD2 for D (6 bases). The CDR3 is 16 amino acids. From germline, CDR1 is ENHRY and CDR2 SYGVKD. V lost 3 bases to trimming and J lost 0 bases, with 12 bases between them. The CDR3 DNA is TGTGCCATCAGTGATAGCGGTTCGAGCTCCTACAATGAGCAGTTCTTC. This translates into CAISDSGSSSYNEQFF.

This chain links TRBV27 with TRBJ2-7; 8 positions match TRBD1. Germline V CDR1 and CDR2: MNHEY, SMNVEV (reference sequence). The CDR3 contains 16 residues. Trimming at V came to 0 bases and at J to 0 bases, leaving 4 bases not matched to a gene. The CDR3 reads CASSLSGQASSYEQYF. The CDR3 nucleotides are TGTGCCAGCAGTTTATCGGGACAGGCCAGCTCCTACGAGCAGTACTTC.

This clonotype was observed a few times. The V gene is TRBV7-9, the J gene TRBJ1-1; unclear D gene. This CDR3 has 13 residues. The V gene lost 5 bases and the J gene lost 5 bases, with 12 bases spanning the gap. Germline V gene lookup returns CDR1 SEHNR and CDR2 FQNEAQ (reference sequence). The CDR3 loop is CASSPAGSTEAFF. The DNA of the CDR3 is TGTGCCAGCAGCCCCGCGGGCAGTACTGAAGCTTTCTTT.

This clonotype was detected a few times. The chain links TRBV12-3 or TRBV12-4 to TRBJ2-1; no definite D call. The germline V and J ends were trimmed by 3 bases and 9 bases, with 18 bases remaining between them. The CDR3 runs 15 residues. The CDR3 loop reads CASSFRHVGVSEQFF. Written as DNA, the CDR3 is TGTGCCAGCAGTTTTCGGCATGTCGGCGTTAGTGAGCAGTTCTTC.

V gene TRBV3-1 combines with J gene TRBJ1-2; a weak D match, TRBD1 (6 bases). Trimming took off 8 bases at V and 4 bases at J, with 17 bases between the two ends. This CDR3 contains 14 residues. From germline, CDR1 is LGHDT and CDR2 YNNKEL (reference sequence). CDR3 coding DNA: TGTGCCAGCGGCTTTACGACAGGATTCTATGGCTACACCTTC. This codes for CASGFTTGFYGYTF.

The rearrangement joins TRBV7-8 to TRBJ1-5; D unclear. Trimming pared 5 bases from V and 1 base from J, leaving 9 bases between. This CDR3 spans 14 amino acids. Looked up from germline, CDR1 is SGHVS and CDR2 is FQNEAQ. This CDR3 is CASSLRRSNQPQHF. The CDR3 DNA follows: TGTGCCAGCAGCCTCAGACGCAGCAATCAGCCCCAGCATTTT.

This clonotype has more than one count but fewer than ten. CDR3 bases: TGTGCCAGCAGTTTCTATGGGTATGAGCAGTTCTTC. Its protein product is CASSFYGYEQFF. The V and J genes are TRBV28 and TRBJ2-1; D call uncertain. This CDR3 region has 12 residues. Between the trimmed V and J ends, which lost 3 bases and 8 bases, there was a span of 8 bases. From germline, CDR1 is MDHEN and CDR2 SYDVKM.

The chain recombines TRBV20-1 with TRBJ2-5, with 8 bases fitting TRBD2. Germline CDR1 reads DFQATT; CDR2 reads SNEGSKA (reference sequence). V shed 5 bases and J 5 bases; nucleotides not matched to a gene: 7. The CDR3 extends over 13 amino acids. Written as DNA, the CDR3 is TGCAGTGCTCCCAGCGGGAGCGGCGAGACCCAGTACTTC. Encoded protein: CSAPSGSGETQYF.

The chain joins TRBV6-1 to TRBJ2-3; no definite D call. This CDR3 has 14 amino acids. From germline, CDR1 is MNHNS and CDR2 SASEGT. Trimming cost V 0 bases and J 6 bases, with 10 bases left between them. The CDR3 here is CASSEARGGDTQYF. CDR3 nucleotides: TGTGCCAGCAGTGAAGCGCGCGGTGGGGATACGCAGTATTTT.

This clonotype came up a few times. The rearrangement uses TRBV24-1 and TRBJ2-1, with 12 positions matching TRBD2. Germline CDR1 KGHDR, CDR2 SFDVKD. The CDR3 totals 13 residues. V lost 2 bases, J lost 13 bases, and 2 bases stayed unmatched. The CDR3 loop is CATSDSTSGSQFF. DNA of the CDR3: TGTGCCACCAGTGATTCGACTAGCGGGAGTCAGTTCTTC.

This chain connects TRBV15 to TRBJ2-3; the match to TRBD2 covers 9 bases. This CDR3 is 15 amino acids long. Germline CDR1 and CDR2: LNHNV and YYDKDF (reference sequence). V was pared by 9 bases and J by 3 bases, with 10 bases of the junction left unmatched. The CDR3 sequence: CATRRAGGETDTQYF. In nucleotides, the CDR3 is TGTGCCACTCGCCGGGCGGGAGGGGAGACAGATACGCAGTATTTT.

This clonotype showed up just a few times. The V and J genes are TRBV25-1 and TRBJ2-5; 12 positions match TRBD1. After removal of 4 bases from V and 5 bases from J, the junction contained 8 bases not matched to a gene. The CDR3 is made up of 16 amino acids. Germline V gene sequence: CDR1 MGHDK, CDR2 SYGVNS. CDR3 bases: TGTGCCAGCAGTGTGTGGGGACAGGGGGCGGAGGAGACCCAGTACTTC. Its protein is CASSVWGQGAEETQYF.

This clonotype came up a few times. The rearrangement uses TRBV7-9 and TRBJ1-6; D ambiguous. The V gene's germline CDR1 is SEHNR and CDR2 FQNEAQ (reference sequence). CDR3 length equals 12 residues. Trimming shortened V by 0 bases and J by 8 bases, and 2 bases separated the two germline ends. The CDR3 is CASSLADSPLHF. CDR3 nucleotides: TGTGCCAGCAGCTTAGCCGATTCACCCCTCCACTTT. Together with reference TRBV7-9 and TRBJ1-6, the CDR3 gives the full variable domain: DTGVSQNPRHKITKRGQNVTFRCDPISEHNRLYWYRQTLGQGPEFLTYFQNEAQLEKSRLLSDRFSAERPKGSFSTLEIQRTEQGDSAMYLCASSLADSPLHFGNGTRLTVT.

V and J are TRBV18 and TRBJ2-3; D might be TRBD1 (5 bases). V was shortened by 3 bases and J by 4 bases, with 20 bases between the two germline ends. There are 17 residues in the CDR3. Germline assignment: CDR1 KGHSH and CDR2 LQKENI. The CDR3 is CASSPKNQGSRADTQYF. The CDR3 DNA reads as TGTGCCAGCTCACCGAAAAATCAGGGTTCTAGGGCAGATACGCAGTATTTT.

The CDR3 region is CASSIVSNTGELFF. CDR3 in DNA: TGTGCCAGTAGTATTGTGTCCAACACCGGGGAGCTGTTTTTT. This chain uses TRBV19 with TRBJ2-2; D is unresolved. Germline V gives CDR1 LNHDA, CDR2 SQIVND (reference sequence). V lost 3 bases, J lost 2 bases, and 7 bases lay in between. CDR3 length equals 14 residues.

Only a few counts were recorded for this clonotype. The rearrangement uses TRBV20-1 and TRBJ2-7; D is undetermined. Trimming left V 2 bases short and J 1 base short, with 12 bases between. The CDR3 is 14 amino acids. Germline V gene data show CDR1 as DFQATT and CDR2 as SNEGSKA (reference sequence). The CDR3 coding sequence is TGCAGTGCTAGATCGGAAGAGGTTTCCTACGAGCAGTACTTC. Its translation: CSARSEEVSYEQYF.